These 21 T cell receptor beta chains originate from one sample sequenced in a study of control samples from healthy donors and cancer patients. Here immunoSEQ multiplex PCR was the method, and the copy in TCRdb shows in-frame clones only, minus some. The sample gives roughly 100,000 clones, roughly 89% of which show up once; approximately 19% is in the top ten. Source material: PBMCs. All receptors come from a man aged 55 to 69 with lung cancer.

This chain connects TRBV5-1 to TRBJ2-7; 11 bases line up with TRBD2. Germline V gene data show CDR1 as SGHRS and CDR2 as YFSETQ. The CDR3 length is 14 residues. The V gene end was trimmed by 2 bases and the J gene end by 2 bases; junction bases not matched to a gene: 0. The CDR3: CASSLLAGAYEQYF. As DNA, the CDR3 is TGCGCCAGCAGCTTACTAGCGGGGGCCTACGAGCAGTACTTC.

The chain is built from TRBV12-5 and TRBJ1-5; TRBD1 matches 8 bases. Germline V gene sequence: CDR1 LGHNT, CDR2 FRNRAP. The CDR3 has 18 amino acids. The trim removed 0 bases at V and 4 bases at J, leaving 11 bases unmatched. CDR3 nucleotides: TGTGCTAGTGGTTTGGTGGATACCGGGACAGGAGTAAATCAGCCCCAGCATTTT. Its translation: CASGLVDTGTGVNQPQHF.

J is TRBJ1-6 and V is TRBV7-2; tentatively, D is TRBD1 (5 bases). The V gene lost 1 base and the J gene lost 8 bases, with 9 bases spanning the gap. Germline assignment: CDR1 SGHTA and CDR2 FQGNSA. This CDR3 region has 14 residues. CDR3 loop: CASSLGQPDSPLHF. CDR3 DNA: TGTGCCAGCAGCTTAGGACAGCCGGATTCACCCCTCCACTTT. Full variable domain (missing parts from reference TRBV7-2 and TRBJ1-6): GAGVSQSPSNKVTEKGKDVELRCDPISGHTALYWYRQSLGQGLEFLIYFQGNSAPDKSGLPSDRFSAERTGGSVSTLTIQRTQQEDSAVYLCASSLGQPDSPLHFGNGTRLTVT.

This chain joins TRBV12-3 or TRBV12-4 and TRBJ1-2; no definite D call. The CDR3 length is 13 residues. Trimming removed 5 bases at V and 11 bases at J, with 18 bases between. In nucleotides, the CDR3 is TGTGCCAGCAGTCTGGACCAAGTTCGGTCTTACACCTTC. Protein product: CASSLDQVRSYTF.

This clone has just a few counts. The chain couples TRBV13 to TRBJ2-7, with D unresolved. The V gene's germline CDR1 is PRHDT and CDR2 FYEKMQ (reference sequence). This CDR3 region has 13 residues. The V and J ends lost 10 bases and 5 bases respectively, with 18 bases between them. The CDR3 sequence: CATITIGIHEQYF. The CDR3, as DNA: TGTGCCACCATAACGATAGGTATCCACGAGCAGTACTTC.

The V gene is TRBV7-9, the J gene TRBJ1-4; D is unclear. The V gene's germline CDR1 is SEHNR and CDR2 FQNEAQ (reference sequence). The CDR3 has 15 amino acids. V was trimmed by 2 bases and J by 0 bases, leaving 7 bases between them. The CDR3 loop reads CASSLLGATNEKLFF. The DNA for the CDR3 is TGTGCCAGCAGCTTATTGGGAGCAACTAATGAAAAACTGTTTTTT. The whole variable domain, remainder taken from reference TRBV7-9 and TRBJ1-4, is DTGVSQNPRHKITKRGQNVTFRCDPISEHNRLYWYRQTLGQGPEFLTYFQNEAQLEKSRLLSDRFSAERPKGSFSTLEIQRTEQGDSAMYLCASSLLGATNEKLFFGSGTQLSVL.

A note on this clone: A junction boundary mismatches the germline segment, possibly from a read error. This chain links TRBV30 with TRBJ2-3; 10 nucleotides line up with TRBD2. CDR1 and CDR2 (germline): GTSNPN, SVGIG (reference sequence). This CDR3 region has 16 residues. The CDR3 protein is CTWSTASGGTTDTQYF. In DNA form, the CDR3 reads TGTACCTGGAGTACGGCTAGCGGGGGAACCACAGATACGCAGTATTTT.

The chain has TRBV18 and TRBJ1-3, with D possibly being TRBD1 (5 bases). V dropped 4 bases and J dropped 4 bases, with 11 bases sitting between them. The CDR3 covers 14 residues. Germline CDR1 KGHSH, CDR2 LQKENI. CDR3 residues: CASSRDGGGNTIYF. The CDR3 nucleotides are TGTGCCAGCTCACGAGACGGGGGAGGAAACACCATATATTTT.

This clone was seen a single time. Its ends do not fully match the called genes, so a read error is possible. V usage is TRBV23-1 and J usage is TRBJ1-5, with D maybe TRBD1 (5 bases). TRBV23-1 is labeled an ORF, and its function is uncertain. This CDR3 has 17 amino acids. The CDR3 DNA follows: TGCGCCCGCAGTCGTAACGCGGGGGGGGAGGAGGATCAGCCCCAGCATTTT. It specifies CARSRNAGGEEDQPQHF.

The rearrangement uses TRBV7-2 and TRBJ2-2, with 7 bases lining up with TRBD2. This CDR3 comprises 14 residues. In germline, CDR1 is SGHTA, CDR2 FQGNSA. Trimming removed 2 bases from V and 4 bases from J; junction bases left unmatched: 1. CDR3 protein: CASSLWGGTGELFF. The CDR3, as DNA: TGTGCCAGCAGCTTATGGGGGGGCACCGGGGAGCTGTTTTTT.

This chain links TRBV5-6 with TRBJ1-1; D gene uncertain. The CDR3 contains 13 residues. Germline V gives CDR1 SGHDT, CDR2 YYEEEE. V was shortened by 1 base and J by 1 base, with 5 bases between the two germline ends. CDR3 sequence: CASSLKGNTEAFF. In nucleotides, the CDR3 is TGTGCCAGCAGCTTGAAAGGGAACACTGAAGCTTTCTTT.

J is TRBJ2-2 and V is TRBV29-1; D possibly corresponds to TRBD2 (6 bases). The CDR3 has 13 residues. Germline CDR1 reads SQVTM; CDR2 reads ANQGSEA. Deletions cut 2 bases from V and 7 bases from J, with 11 bases between. CDR3 amino acids: CSVERQEGGELFF. The CDR3 bases are TGCAGCGTTGAACGCCAGGAGGGCGGGGAGCTGTTTTTT.

Turning to this clone: The sample has other DNA sequences that encode this CDR3 too. The rearrangement links TRBV3-1 (or the pseudogene TRBV3-2) to TRBJ1-5; no firm D call. The CDR3 sequence is 13 residues long. Germline CDR1 LGHDT, CDR2 YNNKEL (reference sequence). Trimming took 6 bases from V and 2 from J, leaving 8 bases between them. DNA of the CDR3: TGTGCCAGCAGTCAACGGGGCAATCAGCCCCAGCATTTT. Translated: CASSQRGNQPQHF.

The chain combines TRBV7-9 with TRBJ1-4; D is uncertain. The CDR3 is 14 amino acids. V was clipped by 0 bases and J by 0 bases, with 2 bases between them. Germline CDR1 SEHNR, CDR2 FQNEAQ (reference sequence). CDR3 protein: CASSLAATNEKLFF. The CDR3 nucleotides are TGTGCCAGCAGCTTAGCTGCAACTAATGAAAAACTGTTTTTT.

The chain combines TRBV10-3 with TRBJ1-3, with unresolved D. The V and J ends lost 6 bases and 0 bases respectively, with 9 bases between them. Germline V gene sequence: CDR1 ENHRY, CDR2 SYGVKD. This CDR3 has 14 residues. The CDR3 nucleotides read TGTGCCATCAGAGAAAGTGGCTCTGGAAACACCATATATTTT. It translates to CAIRESGSGNTIYF.

The rearrangement joins TRBV7-9 to TRBJ2-7; D remains ambiguous. CDR3 length equals 12 residues. CDR1 SEHNR and CDR2 FQNEAQ come from the germline V gene (reference sequence). V was pared by 5 bases and J by 1 base, with 6 bases between. CDR3 in DNA: TGTGCCAGCAGCCGTGAATCCTACGAGCAGTACGTC. As protein: CASSRESYEQYV.

This chain connects TRBV27 to TRBJ2-7, with TRBD1 matching 10 bases. J was trimmed by 0 bases and V by 4 bases; bases with no gene match: 3. The CDR3 runs 15 residues. CDR1 and CDR2 from the germline V gene are MNHEY and SMNVEV (reference sequence). CDR3 loop: CASSSWTGGSYEQYF. CDR3 bases: TGTGCCAGCAGTTCCTGGACAGGGGGCTCCTACGAGCAGTACTTC.

The chain employs TRBV29-1 and TRBJ1-3; unclear D gene. This CDR3 is built from 12 residues. Germline lookup yields CDR1 SQVTM and CDR2 ANQGSEA. Trimming took 4 bases from V and 0 from J, leaving 4 bases between them. The CDR3 reads CSVVSSGNTIYF. In DNA, the CDR3 is TGCAGCGTTGTATCCTCTGGAAACACCATATATTTT.

The chain couples TRBV7-9 to TRBJ1-4; 10 nucleotides line up with TRBD1. CDR1 and CDR2 from the germline V gene are SEHNR and FQNEAQ (reference sequence). This CDR3 spans 16 amino acids. V trimming: 1 base; J trimming: 7 bases; junction bases outside the gene matches: 6. The CDR3 DNA is TGTGCCAGCAGCTTAGACCGGACAGGGGGTGGTGAAAAACTGTTTTTT. It is translated as CASSLDRTGGGEKLFF.

The rearrangement uses TRBV19 and TRBJ2-7; the match to TRBD1 covers 9 bases. V shed 3 bases and J 3 bases; nucleotides not matched to a gene: 6. This CDR3 spans 15 amino acids. Germline V gives CDR1 LNHDA, CDR2 SQIVND (reference sequence). The CDR3, as DNA: TGTGCCAGTAGTATCACAGGGGGCGCGAACTACGAGCAGTACGTC. This sequence encodes CASSITGGANYEQYV.

This chain connects TRBV18 to TRBJ1-5; no definite D call. CDR3 size: 15 residues. V was clipped by 1 base and J by 0 bases, with 7 bases between them. Germline loops: CDR1 KGHSH, CDR2 LQKENI. CDR3 in DNA: TGTGCCAGCTCACCACTGGGGAATAGCAATCAGCCCCAGCATTTT. Protein: CASSPLGNSNQPQHF.